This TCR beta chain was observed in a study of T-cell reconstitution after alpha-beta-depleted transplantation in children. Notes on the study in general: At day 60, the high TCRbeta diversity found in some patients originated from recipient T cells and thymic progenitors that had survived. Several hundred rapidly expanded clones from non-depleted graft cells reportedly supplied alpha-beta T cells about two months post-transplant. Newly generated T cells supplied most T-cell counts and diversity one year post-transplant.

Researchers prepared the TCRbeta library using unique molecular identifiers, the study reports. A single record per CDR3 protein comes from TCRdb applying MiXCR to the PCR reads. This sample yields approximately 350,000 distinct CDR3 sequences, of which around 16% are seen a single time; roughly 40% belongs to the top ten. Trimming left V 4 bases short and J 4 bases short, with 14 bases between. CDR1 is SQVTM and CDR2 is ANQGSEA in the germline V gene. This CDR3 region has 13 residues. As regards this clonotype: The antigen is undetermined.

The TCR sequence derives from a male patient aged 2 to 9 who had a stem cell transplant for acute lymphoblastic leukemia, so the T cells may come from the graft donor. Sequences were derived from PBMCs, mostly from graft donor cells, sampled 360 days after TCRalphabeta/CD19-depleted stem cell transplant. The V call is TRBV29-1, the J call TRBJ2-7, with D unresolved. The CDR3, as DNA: TGCAGCGTTGTTGTTGACGGAACGTACGAGCAGTACTTC. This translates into CSVVVDGTYEQYF.